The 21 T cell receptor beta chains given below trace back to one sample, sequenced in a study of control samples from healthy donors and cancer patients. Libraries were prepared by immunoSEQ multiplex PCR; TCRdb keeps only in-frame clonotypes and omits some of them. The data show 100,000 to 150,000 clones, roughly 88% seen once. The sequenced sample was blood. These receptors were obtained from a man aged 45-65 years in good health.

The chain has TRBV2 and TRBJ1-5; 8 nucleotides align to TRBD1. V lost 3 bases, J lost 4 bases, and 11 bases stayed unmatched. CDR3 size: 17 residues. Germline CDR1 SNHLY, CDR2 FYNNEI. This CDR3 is CASSDSVGQGGNQPQHF. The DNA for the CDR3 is TGTGCCAGCAGTGATTCTGTAGGACAGGGTGGAAATCAGCCCCAGCATTTT.

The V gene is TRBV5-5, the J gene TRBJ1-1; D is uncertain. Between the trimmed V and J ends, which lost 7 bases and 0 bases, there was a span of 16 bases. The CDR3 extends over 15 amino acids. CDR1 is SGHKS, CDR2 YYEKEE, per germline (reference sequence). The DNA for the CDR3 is TGTGCCAGCGAGGAAGTTCCTCGCATGAACACTGAAGCTTTCTTT. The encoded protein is CASEEVPRMNTEAFF.

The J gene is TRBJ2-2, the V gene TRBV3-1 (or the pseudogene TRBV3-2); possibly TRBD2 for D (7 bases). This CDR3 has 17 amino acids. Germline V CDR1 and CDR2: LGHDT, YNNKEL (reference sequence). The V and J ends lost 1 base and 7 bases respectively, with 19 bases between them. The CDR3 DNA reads TGTGCCAGCAGCCAAGTCAGGGCGGGGGCCTTTGGCGGGGAGCTGTTTTTT. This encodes CASSQVRAGAFGGELFF.

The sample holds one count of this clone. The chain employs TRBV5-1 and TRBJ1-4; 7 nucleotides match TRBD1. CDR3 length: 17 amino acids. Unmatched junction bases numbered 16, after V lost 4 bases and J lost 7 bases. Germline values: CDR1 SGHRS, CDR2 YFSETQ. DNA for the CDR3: TGCGCCAGCAGCCTGACACTATCCGGGACAGACGCTGAAAAACTGTTTTTT. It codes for CASSLTLSGTDAEKLFF.

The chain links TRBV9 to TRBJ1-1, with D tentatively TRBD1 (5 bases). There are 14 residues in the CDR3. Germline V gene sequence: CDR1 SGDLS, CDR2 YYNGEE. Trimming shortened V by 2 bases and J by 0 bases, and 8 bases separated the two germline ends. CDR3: CASSVGLMNTEAFF. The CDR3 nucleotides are TGTGCCAGCAGCGTGGGACTCATGAACACTGAAGCTTTCTTT.

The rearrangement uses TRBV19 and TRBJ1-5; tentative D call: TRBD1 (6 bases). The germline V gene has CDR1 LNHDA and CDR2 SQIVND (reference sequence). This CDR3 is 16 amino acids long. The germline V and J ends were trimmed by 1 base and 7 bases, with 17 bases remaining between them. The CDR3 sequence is CASSIGPQGFNQPQHF. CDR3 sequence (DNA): TGTGCCAGTAGTATAGGGCCACAGGGATTCAACCAGCCCCAGCATTTT.

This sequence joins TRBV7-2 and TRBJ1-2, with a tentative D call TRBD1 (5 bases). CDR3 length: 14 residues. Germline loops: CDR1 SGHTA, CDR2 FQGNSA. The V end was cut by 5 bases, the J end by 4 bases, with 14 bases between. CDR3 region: CASSPRQRAYGYTF. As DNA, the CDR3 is TGTGCCAGCAGCCCCCGACAGAGGGCCTATGGCTACACCTTC. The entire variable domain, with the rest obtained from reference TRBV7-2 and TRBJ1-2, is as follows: GAGVSQSPSNKVTEKGKDVELRCDPISGHTALYWYRQSLGQGLEFLIYFQGNSAPDKSGLPSDRFSAERTGGSVSTLTIQRTQQEDSAVYLCASSPRQRAYGYTFGSGTRLTVV.

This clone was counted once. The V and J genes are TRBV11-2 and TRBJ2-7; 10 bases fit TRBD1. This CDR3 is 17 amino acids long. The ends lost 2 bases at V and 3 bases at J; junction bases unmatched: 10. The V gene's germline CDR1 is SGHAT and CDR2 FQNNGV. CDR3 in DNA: TGTGCCAGCAGCTTAAGTAATTCGGGACAGGGGAACTACGAGCAGTACTTC. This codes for CASSLSNSGQGNYEQYF. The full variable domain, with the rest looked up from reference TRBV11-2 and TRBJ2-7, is EAGVAQSPRYKIIEKRQSVAFWCNPISGHATLYWYQQILGQGPKLLIQFQNNGVVDDSQLPKDRFSAERLKGVDSTLKIQPAKLEDSAVYLCASSLSNSGQGNYEQYFGPGTRLTVT.

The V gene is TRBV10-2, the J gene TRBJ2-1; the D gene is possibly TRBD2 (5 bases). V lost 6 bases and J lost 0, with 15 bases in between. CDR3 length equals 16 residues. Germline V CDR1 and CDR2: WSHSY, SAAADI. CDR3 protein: CASSPRLGSSYNEQFF. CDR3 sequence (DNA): TGCGCCAGCAGCCCGCGGCTGGGGAGCTCCTACAATGAGCAGTTCTTC.

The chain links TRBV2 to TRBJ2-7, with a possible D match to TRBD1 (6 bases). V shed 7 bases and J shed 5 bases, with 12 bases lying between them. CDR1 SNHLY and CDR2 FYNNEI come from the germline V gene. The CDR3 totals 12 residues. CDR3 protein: CASTNTGNEQYF. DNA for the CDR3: TGTGCCAGCACCAACACAGGGAACGAGCAGTACTTC.

CDR3 in amino acids: CASSIPVGGNQPQHF. The CDR3 DNA follows: TGTGCCAGTAGTATCCCCGTGGGAGGAAATCAGCCCCAGCATTTT. The rearrangement joins TRBV19 to TRBJ1-5; no reliable D call. Germline V lookup: CDR1 LNHDA, CDR2 SQIVND (reference sequence). The CDR3 is made up of 15 amino acids. V was cut by 3 bases and J by 4 bases, with 13 bases left in between.

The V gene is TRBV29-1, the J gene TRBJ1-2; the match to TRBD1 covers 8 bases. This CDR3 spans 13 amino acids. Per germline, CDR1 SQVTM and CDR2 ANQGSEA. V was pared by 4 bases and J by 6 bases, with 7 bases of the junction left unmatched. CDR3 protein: CSVGAGTGHGYTF. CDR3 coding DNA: TGCAGCGTTGGGGCGGGGACAGGACATGGCTACACCTTC. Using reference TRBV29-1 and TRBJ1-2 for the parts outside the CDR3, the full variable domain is SAVISQKPSRDICQRGTSLTIQCQVDSQVTMMFWYRQQPGQSLTLIATANQGSEATYESGFVIDKFPISRPNLTFSTLTVSNMSPEDSSIYLCSVGAGTGHGYTFGSGTRLTVV.

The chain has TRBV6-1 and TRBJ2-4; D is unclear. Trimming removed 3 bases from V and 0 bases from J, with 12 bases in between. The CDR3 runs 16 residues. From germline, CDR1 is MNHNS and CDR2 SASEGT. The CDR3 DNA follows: TGTGCCAGCAGTGATGAGGCCCTTTTAGCCAAAAACATTCAGTACTTC. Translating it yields CASSDEALLAKNIQYF.

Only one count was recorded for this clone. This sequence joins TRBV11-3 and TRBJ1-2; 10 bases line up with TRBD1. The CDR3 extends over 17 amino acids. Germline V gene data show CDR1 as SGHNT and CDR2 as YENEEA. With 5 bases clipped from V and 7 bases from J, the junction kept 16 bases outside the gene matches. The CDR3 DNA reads TGTGCCAGCAGCCAAAACAGTGCGTCCGGGACAGGGGTTGGCTACACCTTC. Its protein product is CASSQNSASGTGVGYTF.

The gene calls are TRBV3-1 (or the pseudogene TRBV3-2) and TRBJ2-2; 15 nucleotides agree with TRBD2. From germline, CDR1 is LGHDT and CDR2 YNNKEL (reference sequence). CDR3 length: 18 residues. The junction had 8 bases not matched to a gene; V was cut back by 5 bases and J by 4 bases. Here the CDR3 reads CASSFRTSGGDGTGELFF. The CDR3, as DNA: TGTGCCAGCAGCTTCCGGACTAGCGGGGGGGACGGCACCGGGGAGCTGTTTTTT.

The CDR3 DNA reads TGTGCCAGCAGTTCCCGGACAGGGGGAAACACTGAAGCTTTCTTT. Translated, it gives CASSSRTGGNTEAFF. V gene TRBV6-5 combines with J gene TRBJ1-1; 10 positions agree with TRBD1. Trimming cost V 4 bases and J 2 bases; bases outside gene matches: 4. This CDR3 has 15 amino acids. Germline V gene sequence: CDR1 MNHEY, CDR2 SVGAGI.

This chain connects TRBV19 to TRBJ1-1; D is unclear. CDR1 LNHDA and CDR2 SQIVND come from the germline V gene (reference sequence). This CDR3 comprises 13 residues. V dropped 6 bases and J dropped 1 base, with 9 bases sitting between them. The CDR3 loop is CASRTTWNTEAFF. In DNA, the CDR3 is TGTGCCAGTAGGACGACGTGGAACACTGAAGCTTTCTTT.

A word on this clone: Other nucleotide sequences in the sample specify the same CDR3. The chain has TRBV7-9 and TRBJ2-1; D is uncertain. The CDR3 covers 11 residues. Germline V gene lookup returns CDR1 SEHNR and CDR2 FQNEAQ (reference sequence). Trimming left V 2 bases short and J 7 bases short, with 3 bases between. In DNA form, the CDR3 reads TGTGCCAGCAGCTTACGTAATGAGCAGTTCTTC. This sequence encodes CASSLRNEQFF.

CDR3 bases: TGTGCCAGCAGCTTTACCTCAGGGGGTTACGAGCAGTACTTC. This gives the protein CASSFTSGGYEQYF. The chain joins TRBV7-2 to TRBJ2-7; TRBD1 matches 7 bases. The CDR3 covers 14 residues. With 3 bases clipped from V and 4 bases from J, the junction kept 6 bases outside the gene matches. Germline V CDR1 and CDR2: SGHTA, FQGNSA. Variable domain in full (rest from reference TRBV7-2 and TRBJ2-7): GAGVSQSPSNKVTEKGKDVELRCDPISGHTALYWYRQSLGQGLEFLIYFQGNSAPDKSGLPSDRFSAERTGGSVSTLTIQRTQQEDSAVYLCASSFTSGGYEQYFGPGTRLTVT.

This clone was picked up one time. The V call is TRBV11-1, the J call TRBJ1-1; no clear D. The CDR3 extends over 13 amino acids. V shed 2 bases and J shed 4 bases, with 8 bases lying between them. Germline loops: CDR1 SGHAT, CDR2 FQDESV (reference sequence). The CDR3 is CASSLSSFTEAFF. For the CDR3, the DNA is TGTGCCAGCAGCTTATCCTCTTTCACTGAAGCTTTCTTT.

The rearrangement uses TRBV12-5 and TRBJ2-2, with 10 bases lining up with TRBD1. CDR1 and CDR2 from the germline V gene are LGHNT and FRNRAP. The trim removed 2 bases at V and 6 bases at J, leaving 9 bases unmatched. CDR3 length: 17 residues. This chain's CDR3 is CASGLSTGGRYSGELFF. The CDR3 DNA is TGTGCTAGTGGTTTGTCGACAGGGGGCCGTTACTCCGGGGAGCTGTTTTTT.